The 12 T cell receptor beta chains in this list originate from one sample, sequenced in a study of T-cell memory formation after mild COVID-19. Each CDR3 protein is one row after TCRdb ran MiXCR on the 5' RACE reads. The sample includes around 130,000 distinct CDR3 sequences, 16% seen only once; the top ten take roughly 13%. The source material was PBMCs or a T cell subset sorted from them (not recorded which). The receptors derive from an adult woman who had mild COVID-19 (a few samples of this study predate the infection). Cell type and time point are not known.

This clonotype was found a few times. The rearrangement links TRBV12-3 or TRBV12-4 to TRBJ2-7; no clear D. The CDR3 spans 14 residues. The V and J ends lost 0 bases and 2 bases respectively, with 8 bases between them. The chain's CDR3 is CASSLAGLTYEQYF. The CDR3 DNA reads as TGTGCCAGCAGTTTAGCTGGCTTAACCTACGAGCAGTACTTC.

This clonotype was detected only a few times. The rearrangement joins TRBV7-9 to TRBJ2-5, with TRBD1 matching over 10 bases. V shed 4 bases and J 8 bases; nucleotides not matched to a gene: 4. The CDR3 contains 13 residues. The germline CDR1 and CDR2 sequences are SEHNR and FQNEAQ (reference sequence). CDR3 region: CASSWDRGGTQYF. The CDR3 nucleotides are TGTGCCAGCAGCTGGGACAGGGGTGGCACCCAGTACTTC.

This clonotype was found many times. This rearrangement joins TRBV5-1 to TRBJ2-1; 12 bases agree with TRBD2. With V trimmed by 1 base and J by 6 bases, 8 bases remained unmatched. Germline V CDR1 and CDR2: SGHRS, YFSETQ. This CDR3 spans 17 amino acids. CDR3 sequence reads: CASSLSPLAGGRNEQFF. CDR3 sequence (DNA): TGCGCCAGCAGCTTGTCCCCGCTAGCGGGGGGGCGCAATGAGCAGTTCTTC.

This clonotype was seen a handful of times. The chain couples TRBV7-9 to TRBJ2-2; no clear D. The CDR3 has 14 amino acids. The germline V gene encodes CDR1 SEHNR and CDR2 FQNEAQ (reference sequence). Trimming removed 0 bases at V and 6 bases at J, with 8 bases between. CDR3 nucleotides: TGTGCCAGCAGCTTAGCAGGGTCGGCCGGGGAGCTGTTTTTT. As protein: CASSLAGSAGELFF.

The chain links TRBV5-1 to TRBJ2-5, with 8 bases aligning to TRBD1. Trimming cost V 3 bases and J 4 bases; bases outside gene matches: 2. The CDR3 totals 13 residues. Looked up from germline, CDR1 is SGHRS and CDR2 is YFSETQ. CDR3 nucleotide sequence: TGCGCCAGCAGCTCACAGGGGGGAGAGACCCAGTACTTC. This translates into CASSSQGGETQYF. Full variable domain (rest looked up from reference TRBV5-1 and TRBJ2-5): KAGVTQTPRYLIKTRGQQVTLSCSPISGHRSVSWYQQTPGQGLQFLFEYFSETQRNKGNFPGRFSGRQFSNSRSEMNVSTLELGDSALYLCASSSQGGETQYFGPGTRLLVL.

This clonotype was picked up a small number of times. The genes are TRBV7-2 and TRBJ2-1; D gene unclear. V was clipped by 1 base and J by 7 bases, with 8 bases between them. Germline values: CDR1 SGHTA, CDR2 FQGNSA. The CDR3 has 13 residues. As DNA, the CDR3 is TGTGCCAGCAGCTTAGTCCAGCCAAATGAGCAGTTCTTC. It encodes CASSLVQPNEQFF.

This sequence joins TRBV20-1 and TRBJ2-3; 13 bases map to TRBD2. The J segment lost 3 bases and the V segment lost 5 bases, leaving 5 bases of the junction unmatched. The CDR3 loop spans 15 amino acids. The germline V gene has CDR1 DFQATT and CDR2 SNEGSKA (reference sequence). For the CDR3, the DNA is TGCAGTGCTGGGGGGACTAGCGGGGCGACAGATACGCAGTATTTT. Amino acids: CSAGGTSGATDTQYF.

The CDR3 loop is CASSLGTLANTGELFF. DNA for the CDR3: TGCGCCAGCAGCTTGGGCACACTCGCGAACACCGGGGAGCTGTTTTTT. V is TRBV5-1 and J is TRBJ2-2, with unresolved D. V lost 0 bases to trimming and J lost 0 bases, with 9 bases between them. This CDR3 spans 16 amino acids. CDR1 is SGHRS and CDR2 is YFSETQ in the germline V gene.

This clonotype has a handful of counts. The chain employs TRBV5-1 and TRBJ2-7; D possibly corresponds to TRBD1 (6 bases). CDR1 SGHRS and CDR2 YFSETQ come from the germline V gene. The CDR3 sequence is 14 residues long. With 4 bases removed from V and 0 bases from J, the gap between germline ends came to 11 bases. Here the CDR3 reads CASSPRTDSYEQYF. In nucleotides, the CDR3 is TGCGCCAGCAGCCCCAGGACAGACTCCTACGAGCAGTACTTC.

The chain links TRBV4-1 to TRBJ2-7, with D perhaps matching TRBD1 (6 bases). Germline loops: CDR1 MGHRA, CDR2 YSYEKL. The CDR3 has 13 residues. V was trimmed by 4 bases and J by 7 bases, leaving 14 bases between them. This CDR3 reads CASSPREGEEQYF. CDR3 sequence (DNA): TGCGCCAGCAGCCCCCGAGAGGGGGAGGAGCAGTACTTC.

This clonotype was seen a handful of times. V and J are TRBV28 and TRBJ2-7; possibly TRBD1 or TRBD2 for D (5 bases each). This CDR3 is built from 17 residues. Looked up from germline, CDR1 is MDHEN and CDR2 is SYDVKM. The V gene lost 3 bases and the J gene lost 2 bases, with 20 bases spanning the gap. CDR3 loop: CASSFVRPDGATYEQYF. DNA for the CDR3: TGTGCCAGCAGTTTTGTTAGGCCTGACGGGGCAACCTACGAGCAGTACTTC.

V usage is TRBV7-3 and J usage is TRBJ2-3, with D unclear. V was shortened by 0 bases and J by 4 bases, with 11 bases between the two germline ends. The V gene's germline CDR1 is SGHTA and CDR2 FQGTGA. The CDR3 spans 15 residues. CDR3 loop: CASSLTGSGSDTQYF. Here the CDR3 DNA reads TGTGCCAGCAGCTTAACGGGAAGTGGCTCAGATACGCAGTATTTT.